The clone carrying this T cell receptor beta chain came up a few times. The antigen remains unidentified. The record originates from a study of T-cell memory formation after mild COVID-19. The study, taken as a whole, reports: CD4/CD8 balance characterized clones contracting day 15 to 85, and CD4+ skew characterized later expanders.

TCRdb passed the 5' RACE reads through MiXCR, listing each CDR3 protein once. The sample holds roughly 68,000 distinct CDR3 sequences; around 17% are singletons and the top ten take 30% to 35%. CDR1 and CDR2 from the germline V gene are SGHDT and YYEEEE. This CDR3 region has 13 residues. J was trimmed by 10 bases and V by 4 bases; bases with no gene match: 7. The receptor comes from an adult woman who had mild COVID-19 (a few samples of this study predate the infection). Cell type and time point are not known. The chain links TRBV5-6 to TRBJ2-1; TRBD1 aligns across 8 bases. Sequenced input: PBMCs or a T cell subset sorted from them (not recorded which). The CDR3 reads CASSPGTGQEQFF. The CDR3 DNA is TGTGCCAGCAGCCCAGGGACAGGACAGGAGCAGTTCTTC.